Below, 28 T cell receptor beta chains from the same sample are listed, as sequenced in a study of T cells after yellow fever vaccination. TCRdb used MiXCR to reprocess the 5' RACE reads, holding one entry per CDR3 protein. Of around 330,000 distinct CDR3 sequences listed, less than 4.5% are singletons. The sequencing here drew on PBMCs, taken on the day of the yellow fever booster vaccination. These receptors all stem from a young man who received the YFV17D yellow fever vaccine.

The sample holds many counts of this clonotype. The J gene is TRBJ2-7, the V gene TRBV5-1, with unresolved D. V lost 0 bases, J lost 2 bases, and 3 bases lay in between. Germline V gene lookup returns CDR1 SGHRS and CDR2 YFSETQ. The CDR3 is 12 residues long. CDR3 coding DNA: TGCGCCAGCAGCTTGGACACCTACGAGCAGTACTTC. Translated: CASSLDTYEQYF.

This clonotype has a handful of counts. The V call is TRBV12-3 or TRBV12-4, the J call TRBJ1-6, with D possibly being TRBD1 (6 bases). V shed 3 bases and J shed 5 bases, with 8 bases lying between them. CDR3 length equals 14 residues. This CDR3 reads CASSFQGNNSPLHF. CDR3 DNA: TGTGCCAGCAGTTTCCAGGGGAATAATTCACCCCTCCACTTT.

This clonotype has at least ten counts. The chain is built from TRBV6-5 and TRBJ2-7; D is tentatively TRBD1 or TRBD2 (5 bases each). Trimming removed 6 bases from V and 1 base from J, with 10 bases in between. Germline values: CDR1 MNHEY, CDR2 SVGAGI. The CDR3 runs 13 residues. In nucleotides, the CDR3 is TGTGCCAGCAGCCCGGGACCGTCCTACGAGCAGTACTTC. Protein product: CASSPGPSYEQYF.

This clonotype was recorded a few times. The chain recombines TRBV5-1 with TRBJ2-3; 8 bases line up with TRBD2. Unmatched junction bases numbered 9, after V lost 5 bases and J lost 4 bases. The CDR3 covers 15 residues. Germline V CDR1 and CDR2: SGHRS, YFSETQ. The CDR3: CASRTGTSEADTQYF. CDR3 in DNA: TGCGCCAGCAGAACCGGGACTAGTGAAGCAGATACGCAGTATTTT.

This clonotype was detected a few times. The CDR3 is CASSPPGQGGQPQHF. The CDR3 region has the DNA TGTGCCAGCTCACCACCCGGGCAGGGCGGGCAGCCCCAGCATTTT. V usage is TRBV18 and J usage is TRBJ1-5; D perhaps matches TRBD1 (5 bases). Germline V lookup: CDR1 KGHSH, CDR2 LQKENI. Trimming left V 0 bases short and J 7 bases short, with 13 bases between. This CDR3 is 15 amino acids long.

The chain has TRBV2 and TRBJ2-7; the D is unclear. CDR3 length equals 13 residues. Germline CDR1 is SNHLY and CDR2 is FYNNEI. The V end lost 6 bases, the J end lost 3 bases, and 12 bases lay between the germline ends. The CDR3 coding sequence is TGTGCCAGCAGGGAGAGTAACAGCTACGAGCAGTACGTC. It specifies CASRESNSYEQYV.

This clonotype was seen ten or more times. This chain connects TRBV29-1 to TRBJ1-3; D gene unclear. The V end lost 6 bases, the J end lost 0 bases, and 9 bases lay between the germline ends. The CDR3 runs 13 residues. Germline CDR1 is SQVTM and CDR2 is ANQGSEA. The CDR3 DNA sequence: TGCAGCGTGTGGGAAGACTCTGGAAACACCATATATTTT. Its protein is CSVWEDSGNTIYF.

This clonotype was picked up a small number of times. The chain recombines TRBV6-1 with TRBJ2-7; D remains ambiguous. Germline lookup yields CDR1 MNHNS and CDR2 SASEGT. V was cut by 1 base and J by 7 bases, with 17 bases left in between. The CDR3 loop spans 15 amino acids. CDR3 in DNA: TGTGCCAGCAGTGAAGTATCTTATATTGGGGTGGAGCAGTACTTC. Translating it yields CASSEVSYIGVEQYF.

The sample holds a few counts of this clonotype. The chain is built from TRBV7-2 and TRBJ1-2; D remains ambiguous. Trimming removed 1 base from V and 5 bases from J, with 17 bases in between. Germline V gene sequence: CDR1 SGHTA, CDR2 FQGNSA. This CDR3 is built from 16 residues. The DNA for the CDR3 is TGTGCCAGCAGCTTAGATCAGCAGGCCGTTTTTTATGGCTACACCTTC. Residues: CASSLDQQAVFYGYTF.

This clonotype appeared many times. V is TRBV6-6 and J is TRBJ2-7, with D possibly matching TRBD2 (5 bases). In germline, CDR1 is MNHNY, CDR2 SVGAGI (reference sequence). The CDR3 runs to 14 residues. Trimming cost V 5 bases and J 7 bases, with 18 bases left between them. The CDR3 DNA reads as TGTGCCAGCAGTCAACCGGAGGCCCCTTTTGAGCAGTACTTC. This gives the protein CASSQPEAPFEQYF.

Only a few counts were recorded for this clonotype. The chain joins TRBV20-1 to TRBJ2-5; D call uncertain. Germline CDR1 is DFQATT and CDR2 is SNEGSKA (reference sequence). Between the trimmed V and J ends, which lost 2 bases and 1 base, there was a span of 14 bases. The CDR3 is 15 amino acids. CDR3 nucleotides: TGCAGTGCTAGATCAGCGAGGAACAGCCAAGAGACCCAGTACTTC. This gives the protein CSARSARNSQETQYF.

As DNA, the CDR3 is TGTGCCAGCGGCCGGGTAGCGGGGGGTTCCTACGAGCAGTACGTC. Its protein is CASGRVAGGSYEQYV. This chain connects TRBV6-2 or TRBV6-3 to TRBJ2-7, with 10 bases aligning to TRBD2. In germline, CDR1 is MNHEY, CDR2 SVGEGT. V dropped 8 bases and J dropped 1; count of bases not matched to a gene: 8. This CDR3 has 15 residues.

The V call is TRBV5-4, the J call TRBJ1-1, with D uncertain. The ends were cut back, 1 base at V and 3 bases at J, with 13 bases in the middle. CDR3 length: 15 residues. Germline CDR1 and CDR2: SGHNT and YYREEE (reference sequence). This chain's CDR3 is CASSLPRQTHTEAFF. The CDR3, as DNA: TGTGCCAGCAGCTTGCCCAGGCAAACCCACACTGAAGCTTTCTTT.

The CDR3, as DNA: TGCGCCAGCAGTGCCCAGGTGGTCACTGAAGCTTTCTTT. Residues: CASSAQVVTEAFF. V usage is TRBV10-1 and J usage is TRBJ1-1; D gene uncertain. This CDR3 is 13 amino acids long. The V gene lost 4 bases and the J gene lost 4 bases, with 10 bases spanning the gap. CDR1 WNHNN and CDR2 SYGVQD come from the germline V gene (reference sequence).

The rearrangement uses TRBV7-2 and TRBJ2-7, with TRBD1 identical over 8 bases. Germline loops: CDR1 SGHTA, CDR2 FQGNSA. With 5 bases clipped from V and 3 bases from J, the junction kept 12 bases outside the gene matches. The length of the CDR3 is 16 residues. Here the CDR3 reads CASSPNTGGGGYEQYF. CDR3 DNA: TGTGCCAGCAGCCCAAACACAGGGGGAGGAGGCTACGAGCAGTACTTC.

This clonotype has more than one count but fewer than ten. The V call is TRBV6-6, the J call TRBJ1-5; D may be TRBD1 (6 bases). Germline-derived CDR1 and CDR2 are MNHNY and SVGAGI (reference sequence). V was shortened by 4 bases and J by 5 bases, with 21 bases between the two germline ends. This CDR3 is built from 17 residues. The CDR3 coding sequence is TGTGCCAGCAGTTCCCAGGGAGGGGGAAGGATGGATCAGCCCCAGCATTTT. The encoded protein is CASSSQGGGRMDQPQHF.

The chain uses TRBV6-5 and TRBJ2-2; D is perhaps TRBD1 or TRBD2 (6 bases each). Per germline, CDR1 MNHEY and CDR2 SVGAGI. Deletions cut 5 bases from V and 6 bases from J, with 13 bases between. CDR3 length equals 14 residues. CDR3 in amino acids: CASSATGAAGELFF. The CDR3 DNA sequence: TGTGCCAGCAGTGCTACGGGGGCAGCCGGGGAGCTGTTTTTT.

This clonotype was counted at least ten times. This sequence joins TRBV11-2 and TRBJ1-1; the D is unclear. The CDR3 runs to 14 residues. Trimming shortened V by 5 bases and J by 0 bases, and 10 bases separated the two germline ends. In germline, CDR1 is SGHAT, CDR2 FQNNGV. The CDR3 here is CASSPFRLNTEAFF. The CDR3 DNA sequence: TGTGCCAGCAGCCCCTTCCGGTTGAACACTGAAGCTTTCTTT.

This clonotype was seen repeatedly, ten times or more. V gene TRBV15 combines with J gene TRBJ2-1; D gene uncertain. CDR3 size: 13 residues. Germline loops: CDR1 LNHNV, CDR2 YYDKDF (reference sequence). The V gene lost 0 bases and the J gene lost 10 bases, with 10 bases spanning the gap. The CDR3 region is CATSRDLGWEQFF. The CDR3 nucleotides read TGTGCCACCAGCAGAGATCTGGGTTGGGAGCAGTTCTTC.

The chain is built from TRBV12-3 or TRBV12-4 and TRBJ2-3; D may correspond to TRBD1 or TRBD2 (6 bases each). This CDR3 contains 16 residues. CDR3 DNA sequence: TGTGCGAGCGCCCCCCGTTCCGGGGGCCTCACAGATACGCAGTATTTT. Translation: CASAPRSGGLTDTQYF.

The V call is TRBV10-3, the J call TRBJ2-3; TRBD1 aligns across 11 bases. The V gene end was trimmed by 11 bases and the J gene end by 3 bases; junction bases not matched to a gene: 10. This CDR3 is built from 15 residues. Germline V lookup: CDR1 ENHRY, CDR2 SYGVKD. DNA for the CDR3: TGTGCCTCCATTCGGGGACAGGGGGTGACAGATACGCAGTATTTT. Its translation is CASIRGQGVTDTQYF.

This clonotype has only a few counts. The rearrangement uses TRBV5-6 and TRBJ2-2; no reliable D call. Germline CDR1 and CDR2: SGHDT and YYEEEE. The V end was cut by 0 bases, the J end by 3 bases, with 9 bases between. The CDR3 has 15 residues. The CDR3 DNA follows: TGTGCCAGCAGCTTGGCCGGGCTAGACACCGGGGAGCTGTTTTTT. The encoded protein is CASSLAGLDTGELFF. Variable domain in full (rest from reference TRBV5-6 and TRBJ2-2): DAGVTQSPTHLIKTRGQQVTLRCSPKSGHDTVSWYQQALGQGPQFIFQYYEEEERQRGNFPDRFSGHQFPNYSSELNVNALLLGDSALYLCASSLAGLDTGELFFGEGSRLTVL.

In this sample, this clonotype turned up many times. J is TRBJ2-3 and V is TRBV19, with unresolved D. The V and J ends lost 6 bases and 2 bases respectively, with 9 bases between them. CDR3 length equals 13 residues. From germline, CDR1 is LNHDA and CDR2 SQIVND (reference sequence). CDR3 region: CASSRFVTDTQYF. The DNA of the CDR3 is TGTGCCAGTAGCCGCTTCGTCACAGATACGCAGTATTTT.

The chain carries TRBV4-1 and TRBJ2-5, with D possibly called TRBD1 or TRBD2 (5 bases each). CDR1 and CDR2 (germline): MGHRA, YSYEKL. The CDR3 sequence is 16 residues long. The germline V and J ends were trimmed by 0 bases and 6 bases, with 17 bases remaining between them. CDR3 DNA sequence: TGCGCCAGCAGCCAAGATCCCGCGCAGGGACGGCAGACCCAGTACTTC. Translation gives CASSQDPAQGRQTQYF.

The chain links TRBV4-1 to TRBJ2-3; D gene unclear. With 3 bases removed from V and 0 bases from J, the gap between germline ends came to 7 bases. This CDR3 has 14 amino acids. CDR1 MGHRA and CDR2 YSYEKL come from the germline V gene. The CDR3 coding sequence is TGCGCCAGCAGCCACCCGCCTAGCACAGATACGCAGTATTTT. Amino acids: CASSHPPSTDTQYF.

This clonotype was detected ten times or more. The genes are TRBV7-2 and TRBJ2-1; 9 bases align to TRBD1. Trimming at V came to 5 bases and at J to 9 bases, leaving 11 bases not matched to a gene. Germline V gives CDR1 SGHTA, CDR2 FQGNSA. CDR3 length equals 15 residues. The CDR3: CASSLRWTGEGEQFF. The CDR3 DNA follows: TGTGCCAGCAGCCTCCGATGGACAGGGGAGGGTGAGCAGTTCTTC. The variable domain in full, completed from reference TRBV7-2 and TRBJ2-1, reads GAGVSQSPSNKVTEKGKDVELRCDPISGHTALYWYRQSLGQGLEFLIYFQGNSAPDKSGLPSDRFSAERTGGSVSTLTIQRTQQEDSAVYLCASSLRWTGEGEQFFGPGTRLTVL.

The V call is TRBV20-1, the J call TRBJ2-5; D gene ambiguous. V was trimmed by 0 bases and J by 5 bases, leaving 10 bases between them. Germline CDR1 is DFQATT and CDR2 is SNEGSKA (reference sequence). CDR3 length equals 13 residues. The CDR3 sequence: CSARDQVWETQYF. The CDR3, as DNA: TGCAGTGCTAGAGATCAAGTTTGGGAGACCCAGTACTTC.

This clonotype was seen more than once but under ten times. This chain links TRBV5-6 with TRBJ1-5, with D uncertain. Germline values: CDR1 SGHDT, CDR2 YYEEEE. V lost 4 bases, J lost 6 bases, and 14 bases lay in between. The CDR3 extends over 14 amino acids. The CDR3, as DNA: TGTGCCAGCAGCCGGGGTGGGGATACTCAGCCCCAGCATTTT. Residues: CASSRGGDTQPQHF.